This T cell receptor (beta chain) was documented in a study of PD-1 blockade in mismatch repair-deficient tumors. Whole-study results and caveats: Tumor-resident clones, often absent from pretreatment blood, expanded after pembrolizumab and then contracted.

To note about this clone: Its antigen remains unknown.

PCR or immunohistochemistry showed mismatch repair deficiency in every enrolled patient. The CDR3 consists of 14 residues. V lost 0 bases to trimming and J lost 4 bases, with 9 bases between them. The germline CDR1 and CDR2 sequences are MDHEN and SYDVKM. Assay: immunoSEQ multiplex PCR; the TCRdb copy retains only in-frame clones and omits some. The profile shows about 34,000 clones, approximately 80% of them singletons. Material: PBMCs, obtained 6 to 7 weeks after starting pembrolizumab. This receptor was identified in an adult with mismatch repair-deficient cancer. V and J are TRBV28 and TRBJ1-1; a possible D gene is TRBD1 (6 bases). Here the CDR3 DNA reads TGTGCCAGCAGTTTATGGGGACAACGCACTGAAGCTTTCTTT. Translation: CASSLWGQRTEAFF.